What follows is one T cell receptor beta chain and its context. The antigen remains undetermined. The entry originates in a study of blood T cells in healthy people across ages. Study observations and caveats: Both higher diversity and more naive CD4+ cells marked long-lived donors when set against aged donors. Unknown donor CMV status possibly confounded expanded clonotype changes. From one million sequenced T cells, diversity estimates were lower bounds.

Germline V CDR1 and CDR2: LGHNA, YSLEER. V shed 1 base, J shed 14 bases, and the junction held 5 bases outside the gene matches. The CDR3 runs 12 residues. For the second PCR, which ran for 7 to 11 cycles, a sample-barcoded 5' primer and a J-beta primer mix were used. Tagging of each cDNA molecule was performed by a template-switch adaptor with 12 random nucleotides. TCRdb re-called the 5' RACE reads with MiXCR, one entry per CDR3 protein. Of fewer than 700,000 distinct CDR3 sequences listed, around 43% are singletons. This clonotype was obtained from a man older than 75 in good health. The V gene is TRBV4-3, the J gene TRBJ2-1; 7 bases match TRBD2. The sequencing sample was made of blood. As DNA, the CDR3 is TGCGCCAGCAGCCAAGTGGGAGGGAGGAAGTTCTTC. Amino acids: CASSQVGGRKFF.